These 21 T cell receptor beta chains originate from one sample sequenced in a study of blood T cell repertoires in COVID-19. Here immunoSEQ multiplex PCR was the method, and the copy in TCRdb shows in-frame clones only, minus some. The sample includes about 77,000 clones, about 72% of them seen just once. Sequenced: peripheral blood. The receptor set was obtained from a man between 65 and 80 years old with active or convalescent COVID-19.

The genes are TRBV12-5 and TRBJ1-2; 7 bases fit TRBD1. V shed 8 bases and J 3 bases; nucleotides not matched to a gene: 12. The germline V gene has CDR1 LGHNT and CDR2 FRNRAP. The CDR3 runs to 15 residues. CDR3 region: CASYPTGAQDYGYTF. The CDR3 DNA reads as TGTGCTAGTTATCCAACAGGGGCTCAGGACTATGGCTACACCTTC.

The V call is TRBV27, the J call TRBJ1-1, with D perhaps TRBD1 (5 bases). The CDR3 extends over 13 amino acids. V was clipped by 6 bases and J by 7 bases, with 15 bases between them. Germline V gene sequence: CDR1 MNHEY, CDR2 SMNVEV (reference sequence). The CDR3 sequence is CASRGGTVGEAFF. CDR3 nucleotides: TGTGCCAGCAGGGGAGGGACGGTAGGTGAAGCTTTCTTT.

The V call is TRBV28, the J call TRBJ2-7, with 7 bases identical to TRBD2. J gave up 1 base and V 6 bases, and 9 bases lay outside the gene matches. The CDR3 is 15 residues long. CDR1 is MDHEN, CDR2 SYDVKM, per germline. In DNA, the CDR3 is TGTGCCAGCAGCTCTCCCTCGGGGGGTTCCTACGAGCAGTACTTC. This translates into CASSSPSGGSYEQYF.

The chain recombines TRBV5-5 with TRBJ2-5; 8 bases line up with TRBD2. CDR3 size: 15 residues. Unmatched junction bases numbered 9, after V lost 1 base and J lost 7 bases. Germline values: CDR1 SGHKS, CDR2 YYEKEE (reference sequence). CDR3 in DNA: TGTGCCAGCAGCTTGACTACTAGCGGTGCGAGGACCCAGTACTTC. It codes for CASSLTTSGARTQYF.

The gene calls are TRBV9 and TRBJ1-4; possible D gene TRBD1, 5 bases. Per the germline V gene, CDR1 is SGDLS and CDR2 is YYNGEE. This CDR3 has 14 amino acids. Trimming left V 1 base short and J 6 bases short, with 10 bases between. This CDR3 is CASSVRGYDEKLFF. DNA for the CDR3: TGTGCCAGCAGCGTACGGGGGTATGATGAAAAACTGTTTTTT.

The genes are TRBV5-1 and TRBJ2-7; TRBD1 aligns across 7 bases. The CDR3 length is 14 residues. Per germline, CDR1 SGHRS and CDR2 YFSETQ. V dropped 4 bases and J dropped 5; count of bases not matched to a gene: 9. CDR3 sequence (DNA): TGCGCCAGCAGCCAATCGGGACAGTCTAACGAGCAGTACTTC. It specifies CASSQSGQSNEQYF.

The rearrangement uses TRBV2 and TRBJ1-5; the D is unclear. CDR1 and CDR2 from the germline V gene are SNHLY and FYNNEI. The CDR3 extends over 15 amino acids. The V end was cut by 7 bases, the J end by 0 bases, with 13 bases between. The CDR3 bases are TGTGCCAGCACCCCTGACCGGGTTAGCAATCAGCCCCAGCATTTT. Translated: CASTPDRVSNQPQHF. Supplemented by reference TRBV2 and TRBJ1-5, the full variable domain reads EPEVTQTPSHQVTQMGQEVILRCVPISNHLYFYWYRQILGQKVEFLVSFYNNEISEKSEIFDDQFSVERPDGSNFTLKIRSTKLEDSAMYFCASTPDRVSNQPQHFGDGTRLSIL.

CDR3 sequence (DNA): TGTGCCAGCTCACTAGTAGGAGGGACCGAAGGCTACACCTTC. Its protein product is CASSLVGGTEGYTF. V is TRBV18 and J is TRBJ1-2; maybe TRBD1 (5 bases). Germline-derived CDR1 and CDR2 are KGHSH and LQKENI. The CDR3 has 14 amino acids. V dropped 4 bases and J dropped 8 bases, with 17 bases sitting between them.

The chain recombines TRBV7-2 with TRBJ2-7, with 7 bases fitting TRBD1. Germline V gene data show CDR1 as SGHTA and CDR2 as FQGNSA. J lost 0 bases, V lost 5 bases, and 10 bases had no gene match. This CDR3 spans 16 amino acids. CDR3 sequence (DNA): TGTGCCAGCAGCCTGACAGGGTTGGGGAGCTCCTACGAGCAGTACTTC. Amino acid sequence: CASSLTGLGSSYEQYF.

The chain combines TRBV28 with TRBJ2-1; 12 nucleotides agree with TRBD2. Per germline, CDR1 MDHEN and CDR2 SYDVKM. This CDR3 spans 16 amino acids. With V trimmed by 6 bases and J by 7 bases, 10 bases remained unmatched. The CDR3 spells CASSPLTSGGLNEQFF. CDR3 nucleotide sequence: TGTGCCAGCAGCCCCCTGACTAGCGGGGGATTAAATGAGCAGTTCTTC. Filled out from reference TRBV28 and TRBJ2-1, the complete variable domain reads DVKVTQSSRYLVKRTGEKVFLECVQDMDHENMFWYRQDPGLGLRLIYFSYDVKMKEKGDIPEGYSVSREKKERFSLILESASTNQTSMYLCASSPLTSGGLNEQFFGPGTRLTVL.

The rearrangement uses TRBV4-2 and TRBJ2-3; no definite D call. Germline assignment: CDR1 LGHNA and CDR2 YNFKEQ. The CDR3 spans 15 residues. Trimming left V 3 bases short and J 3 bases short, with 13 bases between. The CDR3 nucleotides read TGTGCCAGCAGCCAGAGCCCCTCCTTTACAGATACGCAGTATTTT. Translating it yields CASSQSPSFTDTQYF.

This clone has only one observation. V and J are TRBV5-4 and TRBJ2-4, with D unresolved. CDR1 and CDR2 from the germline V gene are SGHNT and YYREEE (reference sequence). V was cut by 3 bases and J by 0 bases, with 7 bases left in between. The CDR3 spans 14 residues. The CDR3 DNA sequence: TGTGCCAGCAGCTCTAACCTAGCCAAAAACATTCAGTACTTC. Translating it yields CASSSNLAKNIQYF.

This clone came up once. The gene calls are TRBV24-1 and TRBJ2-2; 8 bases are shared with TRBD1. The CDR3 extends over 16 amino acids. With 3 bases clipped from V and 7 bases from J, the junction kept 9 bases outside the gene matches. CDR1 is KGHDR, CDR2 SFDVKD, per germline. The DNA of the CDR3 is TGTGCCACCAGTGATCCAGGGGGCGGGGAACTCGGGGAGCTGTTTTTT. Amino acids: CATSDPGGGELGELFF.

The CDR3, as DNA: TGTGCCAGCAGCTTAAACACAAACACCGGGGAGCTGTTTTTT. This translates into CASSLNTNTGELFF. The genes are TRBV7-9 and TRBJ2-2, with D uncertain. The germline V gene has CDR1 SEHNR and CDR2 FQNEAQ (reference sequence). V lost 2 bases, J lost 2 bases, and 6 bases lay in between. This CDR3 contains 14 residues.

CDR3 sequence: CASSPDRAGELFF. DNA of the CDR3: TGTGCCAGCTCCCCCGACAGGGCCGGGGAGCTGTTTTTT. The rearrangement links TRBV18 to TRBJ2-2; 7 positions agree with TRBD1. This CDR3 has 13 amino acids. Germline V gives CDR1 KGHSH, CDR2 LQKENI. Trimming removed 6 bases from V and 6 bases from J; junction bases left unmatched: 4.

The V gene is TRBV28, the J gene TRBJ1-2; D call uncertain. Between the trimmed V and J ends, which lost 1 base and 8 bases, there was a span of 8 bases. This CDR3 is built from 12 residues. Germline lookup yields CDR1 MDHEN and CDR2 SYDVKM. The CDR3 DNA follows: TGTGCCAGCAGTTTATCCGGGGTCGGCTACACCTTC. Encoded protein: CASSLSGVGYTF.

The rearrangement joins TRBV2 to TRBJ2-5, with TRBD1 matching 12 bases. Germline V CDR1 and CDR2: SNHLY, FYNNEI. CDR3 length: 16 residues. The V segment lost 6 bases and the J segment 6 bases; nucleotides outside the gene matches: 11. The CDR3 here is CASREPPGQGAKTQYF. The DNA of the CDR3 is TGTGCCAGCAGGGAACCCCCGGGACAGGGGGCGAAGACCCAGTACTTC.

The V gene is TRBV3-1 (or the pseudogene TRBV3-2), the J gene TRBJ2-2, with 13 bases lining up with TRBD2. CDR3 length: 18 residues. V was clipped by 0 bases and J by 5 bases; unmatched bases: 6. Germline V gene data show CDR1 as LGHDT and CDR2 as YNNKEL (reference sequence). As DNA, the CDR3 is TGTGCCAGCAGCCAAGATCAAGGACTAGCGGGGGAAACCGGGGAGCTGTTTTTT. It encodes CASSQDQGLAGETGELFF.

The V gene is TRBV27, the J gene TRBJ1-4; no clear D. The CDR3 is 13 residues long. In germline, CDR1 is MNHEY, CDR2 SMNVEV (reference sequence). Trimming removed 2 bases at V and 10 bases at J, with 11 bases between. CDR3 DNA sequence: TGTGCCAGCAGTTTAAGTCTTAGCGGAAAACTGTTTTTT. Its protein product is CASSLSLSGKLFF. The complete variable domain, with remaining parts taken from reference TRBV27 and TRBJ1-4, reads EAQVTQNPRYLITVTGKKLTVTCSQNMNHEYMSWYRQDPGLGLRQIYYSMNVEVTDKGDVPEGYKVSRKEKRNFPLILESPSPNQTSLYFCASSLSLSGKLFFGSGTQLSVL.

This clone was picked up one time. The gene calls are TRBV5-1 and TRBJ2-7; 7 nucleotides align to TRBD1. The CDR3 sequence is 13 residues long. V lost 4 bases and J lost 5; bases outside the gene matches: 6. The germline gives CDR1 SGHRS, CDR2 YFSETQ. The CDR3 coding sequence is TGCGCCAGCAGCCGTGACAGGGCTGACGAGCAGTACTTC. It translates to CASSRDRADEQYF.

The CDR3 protein is CASRGQGAPGQPQHF. The CDR3 nucleotides read TGTGCCAGCAGGGGACAGGGGGCGCCGGGCCAGCCCCAGCATTTT. The chain links TRBV6-5 to TRBJ1-5, with 12 bases lining up with TRBD1. V shed 6 bases and J 7 bases; nucleotides not matched to a gene: 7. This CDR3 region has 15 residues. Germline V gene data show CDR1 as MNHEY and CDR2 as SVGAGI.